The clone carrying this T cell receptor (beta chain) was seen ten or more times. The data belong to a study of T cells in Graves' hyperthyroidism and ophthalmopathy. The source material, RNA transcripts, was used to amplify TCR beta CDR3 regions. HTBI primers were employed in a first-round RT-PCR of the TCR CDR3. Each CDR3 protein is one row after TCRdb ran MiXCR on the multiplex PCR reads. The table has under 750,000 distinct CDR3 sequences, over 15% seen once. V lost 0 bases, J lost 7 bases, and 6 bases lay in between. CDR3 length: 12 amino acids. Germline V gene sequence: CDR1 LGHDT, CDR2 YNNKEL (reference sequence).

The receptor comes from a woman in her forties or fifties with Graves' hyperthyroidism that later progressed to Graves' ophthalmopathy. The sequenced material came from blood. This chain connects TRBV3-1 to TRBJ1-1; the D is unclear. The CDR3 DNA sequence: TGTGCCAGCAGCCAAGAGCGGGATGAAGCTTTCTTT. Translation gives CASSQERDEAFF.